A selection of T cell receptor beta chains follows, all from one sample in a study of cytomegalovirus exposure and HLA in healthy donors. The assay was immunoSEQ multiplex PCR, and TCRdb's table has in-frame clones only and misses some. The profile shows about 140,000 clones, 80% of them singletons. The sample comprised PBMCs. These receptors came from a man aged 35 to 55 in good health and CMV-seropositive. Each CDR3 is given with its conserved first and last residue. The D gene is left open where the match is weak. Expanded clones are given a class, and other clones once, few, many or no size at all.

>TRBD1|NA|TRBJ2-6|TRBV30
TGTGCTCGGGACAGAGAGAGCTCTGGGGCCAACGTCCTGACTTTC
CARDRESSGANVLTF
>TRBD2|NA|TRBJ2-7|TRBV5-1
TGCGCCAGCAAGATAGGGACTAGCGGGGCTTACGAGCAGTACTTC
CASKIGTSGAYEQYF
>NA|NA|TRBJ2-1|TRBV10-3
TGTGCCATCCTCAAGGGAGGCGACAATGAGCAGTTCTTC
CAILKGGDNEQFF
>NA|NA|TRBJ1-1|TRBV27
TGTGCCAGCAGTTTAGGGCGAAGCACTGAAGCTTTCTTT
CASSLGRSTEAFF
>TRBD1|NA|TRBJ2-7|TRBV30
TGTGCCTGGCAGACAGGGAACGAGCAGTACTTC
CAWQTGNEQYF
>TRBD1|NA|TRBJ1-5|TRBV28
TGTGCCAGCAGTTTAAATGGTGGTGGGACAGGGAATCAGCCCCAGCATTTT
CASSLNGGGTGNQPQHF
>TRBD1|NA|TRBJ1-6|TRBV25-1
TGTGCCAGCAGTAAGACAGGGAGCTCCTATAATTCACCCCTCCACTTT
CASSKTGSSYNSPLHF
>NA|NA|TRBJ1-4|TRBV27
TGTGCCAGCAGTCCTTCGGCGGGGGGTAATGAAAAACTGTTTTTT
CASSPSAGGNEKLFF
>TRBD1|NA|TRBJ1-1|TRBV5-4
TGTGCCAGCAGCTTGGGGGGGACAGTTGAAGCTTTCTTT
CASSLGGTVEAFF
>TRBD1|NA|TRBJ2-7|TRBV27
TGTGCCAGCAGTTTTCAGACAGGGGAGTCCTACGAGCAGTACTTC
CASSFQTGESYEQYF
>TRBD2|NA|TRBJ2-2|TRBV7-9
TGTGCCAGCAGCTTTGGACTAGCGGGCGGGGAGCTGTTTTTT
CASSFGLAGGELFF
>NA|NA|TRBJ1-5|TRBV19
TGTGCCAGTAGAACAGGACAGCAGAATCAGCCCCAGCATTTT
CASRTGQQNQPQHF
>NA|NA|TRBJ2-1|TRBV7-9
TGTGCCAGCAGTCCTCCCTCCCTCTCCTACAATGAGCAGTTCTTC
CASSPPSLSYNEQFF
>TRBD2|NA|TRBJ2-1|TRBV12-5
TGTGCTAGTGGGTTGGGACTAGCGGCGGCCTACAATGAGCAGTTCTTC
CASGLGLAAAYNEQFF
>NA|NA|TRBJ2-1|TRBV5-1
TGCGCCAGCAGCTTGGAAGCAGGGACTTATGAGCAGTTCTTC
CASSLEAGTYEQFF
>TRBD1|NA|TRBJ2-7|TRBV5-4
TGTGCCAGCAGCACCGGACAGGGTCCCTACGAGCAGTACTTC
CASSTGQGPYEQYF
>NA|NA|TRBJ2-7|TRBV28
TGTGCCAGCACCCTTAACAGGGCTTCAAGCTCCTACGAGCAGTACTTC
CASTLNRASSSYEQYF
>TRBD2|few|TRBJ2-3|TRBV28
TGTGCCAGCAGTTTATACAGCGGGGGAAGGAGTTTAGCGCAGTATTTT
CASSLYSGGRSLAQYF
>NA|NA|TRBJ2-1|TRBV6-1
TGTGCCAGCAGTATGGACCAGAGCGGTTACAATGAGCAGTTCTTC
CASSMDQSGYNEQFF
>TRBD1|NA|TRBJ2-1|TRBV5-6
TGTGCCAGCAGACAAAAGGGGGCTACGAGTAGGAAGTTCTTC
CASRQKGATSRKFF
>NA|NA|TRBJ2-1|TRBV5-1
TGCGCCAGCAGCCCCGGAGGGTGGTCGGGAACTAGGTTCTTC
CASSPGGWSGTRFF
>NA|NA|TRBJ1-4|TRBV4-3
TGCGCCAGCAGCTCCGGGGGGAGGGGGGCCAATGAAAAACTGTTTTTT
CASSSGGRGANEKLFF
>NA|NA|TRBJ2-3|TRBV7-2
TGTGCCAGCAGCTTAACCCCTACAGCTTACACAGATACGCAGTATTTT
CASSLTPTAYTDTQYF
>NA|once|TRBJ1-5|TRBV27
TGTGCCAGCAGTTACAGGGAAAATCAGCCCCAGCATTTT
CASSYRENQPQHF
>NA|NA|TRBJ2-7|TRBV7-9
TGTGCCAGCAGCCCCGGGGTATTACCCTACGAGCAGTACTTC
CASSPGVLPYEQYF
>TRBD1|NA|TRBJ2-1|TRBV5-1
TGCGCCAGCAGCATTGGACAGGGGGGCGAGGTGGGGTTCTTC
CASSIGQGGEVGFF
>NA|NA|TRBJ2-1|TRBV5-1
TGCGCCAGCAGCTTGGCCGAGGATGAGCAGTTCTTC
CASSLAEDEQFF
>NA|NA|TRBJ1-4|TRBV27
TGTGCCAGCAGCCAAGTAGGGCGGGGTCGAGAAAAACTGTTTTTT
CASSQVGRGREKLFF
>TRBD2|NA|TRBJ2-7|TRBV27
TGTGCCAGCAGGGGACTAGCGGGAGAAAGTTTGTACGAGCAGTACTTC
CASRGLAGESLYEQYF
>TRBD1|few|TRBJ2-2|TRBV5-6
TGTGCCAGCAGTTCACCAGGGGGCCGGAACACCGGGGAGCTGTTTTTT
CASSSPGGRNTGELFF
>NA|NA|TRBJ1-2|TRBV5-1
TGCGCCAGCAGCTTGGATGGGGGGTACGGTGATGGCTACACCTTC
CASSLDGGYGDGYTF
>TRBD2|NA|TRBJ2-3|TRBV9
TGTGCCAGCAGCGTAGGGAGCGGGGGGGCCGCAGATACGCAGTATTTT
CASSVGSGGAADTQYF
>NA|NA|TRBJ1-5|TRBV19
TGTGCCAGTAGTCTCATGAACCCCGGTGGTGGCAATCAGCCCCAGCATTTT
CASSLMNPGGGNQPQHF
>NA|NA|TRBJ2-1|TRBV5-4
TGTGCCAGCAGCTTCGGGTCGAGCTCCTACAATGAGCAGTTCTTC
CASSFGSSSYNEQFF
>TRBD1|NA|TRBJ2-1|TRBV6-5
TGTGCCAGCAGTTACTCGGACAGGGCCAATGAGCAGTTCTTC
CASSYSDRANEQFF
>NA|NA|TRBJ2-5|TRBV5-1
TGCGCCAGCAGCACGACTAGTTCGGGGGAGCAGTACTTC
CASSTTSSGEQYF
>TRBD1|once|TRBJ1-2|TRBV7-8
TGTGCCAGCAGCTTGGGGCGGACAGGGGTCTATGGCTACACCTTC
CASSLGRTGVYGYTF
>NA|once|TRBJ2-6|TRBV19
TGTGCCAGTAGTATGTTGCGGGGCTCTGGGGCCAACGTCCTGACTTTC
CASSMLRGSGANVLTF
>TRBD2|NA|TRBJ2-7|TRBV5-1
TGCGCCAGCAGCTGGACTAGTAAATCCCACGAGCAGTACTTC
CASSWTSKSHEQYF
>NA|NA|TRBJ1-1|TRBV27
TGTGCCAGCAGTTTAAGGGTAGGGGCGGACACTGAAGCTTTCTTT
CASSLRVGADTEAFF
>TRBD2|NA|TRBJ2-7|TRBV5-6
TGTGCCAGCAGCCCCACCGGGACTACCTACGAGCAGTACTTC
CASSPTGTTYEQYF
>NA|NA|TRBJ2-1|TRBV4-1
TGCGCCAGCAGCCAAGATCGGCGGGGTAGCGGAGGAAGGTATGAGCAGTTCTTC
CASSQDRRGSGGRYEQFF
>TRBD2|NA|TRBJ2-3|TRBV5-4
TGTGCCAGCAGCCTGGGGGGGGGTCTCACAGATACGCAGTATTTT
CASSLGGGLTDTQYF
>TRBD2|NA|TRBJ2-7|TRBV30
TGTGCCTGGAGTGTATACGGCGGGAGCCTCTACGAGCAGTACTTC
CAWSVYGGSLYEQYF
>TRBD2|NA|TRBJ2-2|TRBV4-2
TGTGCCAGCAGCCGGACTAGCGGGGGGGCGAACACCGGGGAGCTGTTTTTT
CASSRTSGGANTGELFF
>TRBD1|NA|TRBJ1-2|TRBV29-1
TGCAGCGTTGCAGACAGGGGCGCGAGCACCTTC
CSVADRGASTF
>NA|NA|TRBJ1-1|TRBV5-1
TGCGCCAGCAGCTTGGGATCGGTTTTAACTGAAGCTTTCTTT
CASSLGSVLTEAFF
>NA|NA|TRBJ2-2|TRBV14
TGTGCCAGCAGCCAAGCTATGAACACCGGGGAGCTGTTTTTT
CASSQAMNTGELFF
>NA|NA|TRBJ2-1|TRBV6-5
TGTGCCAGCAGTTACTCGAGGACTCTCTCCTACAATGAGCAGTTCTTC
CASSYSRTLSYNEQFF
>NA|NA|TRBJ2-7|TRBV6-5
TGTGCCAGCAGTTCCCCGTACAGGGTCGAGCAGTACTTC
CASSSPYRVEQYF